Listed here is a single T cell receptor beta chain. The V gene lost 6 bases and the J gene lost 0 bases, with 12 bases spanning the gap. CDR1 and CDR2 (germline): MDHEN, SYDVKM. The CDR3 runs 15 residues. Repertoires were generated with immunoSEQ multiplex PCR, while TCRdb's copy carries only in-frame clones and drops some. The sample records about 180,000 clones, approximately 92% being singletons. The record originates from a study of control samples from healthy donors and cancer patients. This TCR derives from a man aged 25-40 years in good health. The chain uses TRBV28 and TRBJ1-3; D is unclear. Sample: blood. CDR3 coding DNA: TGTGCCAGCAGCCCCCCCTTCGGCTCTGGAAACACCATATATTTT. Protein product: CASSPPFGSGNTIYF.